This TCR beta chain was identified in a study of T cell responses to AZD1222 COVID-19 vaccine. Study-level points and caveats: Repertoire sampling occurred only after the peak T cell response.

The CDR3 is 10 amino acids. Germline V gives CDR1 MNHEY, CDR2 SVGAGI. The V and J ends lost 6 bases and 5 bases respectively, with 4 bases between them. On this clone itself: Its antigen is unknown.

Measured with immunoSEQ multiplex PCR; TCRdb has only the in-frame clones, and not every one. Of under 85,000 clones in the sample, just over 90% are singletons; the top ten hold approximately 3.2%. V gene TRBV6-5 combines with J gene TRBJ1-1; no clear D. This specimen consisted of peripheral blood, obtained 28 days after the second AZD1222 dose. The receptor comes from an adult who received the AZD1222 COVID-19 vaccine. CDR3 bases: TGTGCCAGCAGCCATACTGAAGCTTTCTTT. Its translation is CASSHTEAFF.